The sequence of this T cell receptor beta chain was determined in a study of T cell changes during pregnancy in multiple sclerosis. Sequenced by immunoSEQ multiplex PCR; TCRdb stores in-frame clones only, minus some. The profile shows roughly 100,000 clones, 85% to 95% of them singletons. V was clipped by 4 bases and J by 0 bases; unmatched bases: 9. This CDR3 is 17 amino acids long. Germline V gene sequence: CDR1 SGHTA, CDR2 FQGNSA. The source material was peripheral blood, sampled after pregnancy. The clonotype comes from a female donor with multiple sclerosis, enrolled in a pregnancy study. The chain is built from TRBV7-2 and TRBJ2-4, with TRBD2 matching 7 bases. This CDR3 is CASSSSGVGGAKNIQYF. The CDR3 nucleotides read TGTGCCAGCAGCTCCAGCGGGGTGGGGGGAGCCAAAAACATTCAGTACTTC.